The 17 T cell receptor beta chains listed next were all sequenced from one sample in a study of T cells in Graves' hyperthyroidism and ophthalmopathy. RNA transcripts provided the source from which TCR beta CDR3 regions were amplified. The primer set for the first-round RT-PCR of the TCR CDR3 was HTBI. MiXCR, applied by TCRdb to the multiplex PCR reads, yields one record per CDR3 protein. The sample has about half a million distinct CDR3 sequences, around a quarter seen once; the top ten hold 11%. Sequencing input: blood. These receptors came from a woman in her twenties or thirties with Graves' ophthalmopathy.

This clonotype was seen ten or more times. This CDR3 fails to terminate in the conserved phenylalanine or tryptophan, so it likely reflects a read error. The V gene is TRBV12-3 or TRBV12-4, the J gene TRBJ1-2, with D hard to call. The CDR3 is 14 amino acids. Trimming left V 3 bases short and J 8 bases short, with 16 bases between. The chain's CDR3 is CASSFGWPRGGYTL. DNA for the CDR3: TGTGCCAGCAGTTTTGGGTGGCCACGAGGCGGCTACACCCTC.

The V call is TRBV7-9, the J call TRBJ1-1; D unresolved. The CDR3 extends over 14 amino acids. The germline V gene encodes CDR1 SEHNR and CDR2 FQNEAQ (reference sequence). Trimming pared 0 bases from V and 0 bases from J, leaving 5 bases between. The CDR3: CASSLAPLNTEAFF. As DNA, the CDR3 is TGTGCCAGCAGCTTAGCACCGCTGAACACTGAAGCTTTCTTT.

This clonotype was seen a few times. The chain links TRBV7-2 to TRBJ2-7; 8 bases line up with TRBD2. The CDR3 sequence is 14 residues long. Trimming took 1 base from V and 6 from J; bases not matched to a gene: 5. In germline, CDR1 is SGHTA, CDR2 FQGNSA. CDR3: CASSLEAGVGEQYF. The CDR3 DNA sequence: TGTGCCAGCAGCTTAGAAGCGGGAGTCGGCGAGCAGTACTTC.

The V and J genes are TRBV19 and TRBJ2-5; D perhaps matches TRBD1 (5 bases). The V gene's germline CDR1 is LNHDA and CDR2 SQIVND (reference sequence). The CDR3 runs 16 residues. V gave up 3 bases and J gave up 7 bases, with 21 bases separating them. The CDR3 loop reads CASSIGFTGAKATQYF. The DNA of the CDR3 is TGTGCCAGTAGTATTGGCTTTACTGGGGCGAAGGCGACCCAGTACTTC.

Ten or more counts support this clonotype. V is TRBV6-1 and J is TRBJ2-7, with D perhaps being TRBD1 or TRBD2 (5 bases each). V gave up 6 bases and J gave up 3 bases, with 12 bases separating them. CDR1 and CDR2 (germline): MNHNS, SASEGT. This CDR3 comprises 13 residues. The CDR3 loop reads CASSRDQDYEQYF. In DNA, the CDR3 is TGTGCCAGCAGCCGGGACCAAGACTACGAGCAGTACTTC.

This clonotype was picked up a small number of times. The chain links TRBV20-1 to TRBJ2-2, with D tentatively TRBD2 (7 bases). The germline V and J ends were trimmed by 1 base and 0 bases, with 15 bases remaining between them. This CDR3 is built from 17 residues. Germline V CDR1 and CDR2: DFQATT, SNEGSKA (reference sequence). CDR3 loop: CSARGPRGAPNTGELFF. DNA for the CDR3: TGCAGTGCTAGAGGCCCCCGGGGGGCGCCGAACACCGGGGAGCTGTTTTTT.

CDR3 bases: TGTGCCAGCAGCCTCGACACGGACTTCTATGGCTACACCTTC. Protein product: CASSLDTDFYGYTF. This chain links TRBV14 with TRBJ1-2; no reliable D call. The CDR3 has 14 residues. Trimming left V 4 bases short and J 4 bases short, with 13 bases between. The germline CDR1 and CDR2 sequences are SGHDN and FVKESK.

This clonotype was seen repeatedly, ten times or more. This chain links TRBV5-5 with TRBJ1-2; D is unresolved. This CDR3 is built from 14 residues. Trimming removed 2 bases at V and 0 bases at J, with 8 bases between. Germline V lookup: CDR1 SGHKS, CDR2 YYEKEE (reference sequence). The CDR3 loop reads CASSFGRANYGYTF. The CDR3 coding sequence is TGTGCCAGCAGCTTCGGACGGGCTAACTATGGCTACACCTTC.

This clonotype was counted ten times or more. The genes are TRBV4-3 and TRBJ1-1; D gene ambiguous. This CDR3 contains 15 residues. V lost 1 base to trimming and J lost 0 bases, with 9 bases between them. From germline, CDR1 is LGHNA and CDR2 YSLEER. The CDR3 nucleotides are TGCGCCAGCAGCCAAGTGGGGATTATGAACACTGAAGCTTTCTTT. Translating gives CASSQVGIMNTEAFF.

This clonotype showed up many times. The CDR3 loop is CASSYSYPDSSGNTIYF. The CDR3 region has the DNA TGTGCCAGCAGTTACTCGTACCCAGATTCCTCTGGAAACACCATATATTTT. The gene calls are TRBV6-5 and TRBJ1-3; D gene ambiguous. V lost 0 bases, J lost 0 bases, and 12 bases lay in between. CDR3 size: 17 residues. Germline V gives CDR1 MNHEY, CDR2 SVGAGI.

Many counts were recorded for this clonotype. The genes are TRBV11-2 and TRBJ1-2, with D hard to call. Germline-derived CDR1 and CDR2 are SGHAT and FQNNGV. The CDR3 has 15 residues. Trimming took off 0 bases at V and 8 bases at J, with 16 bases between the two ends. The CDR3 DNA reads TGTGCCAGCAGCTTAGATTTCGGGGTCGGCTCGGGCTACACCTTC. Its translation is CASSLDFGVGSGYTF.

Concerning this clonotype itself: A single base separates this from a much larger clone, so it may be a read error. The V and J genes are TRBV7-8 and TRBJ2-2; no reliable D call. The CDR3 loop spans 14 amino acids. Germline CDR1 and CDR2: SGHVS and FQNEAQ. V was cut by 5 bases and J by 2 bases, with 9 bases left in between. This CDR3 reads CASSPHINTGELFF. The CDR3 DNA sequence: TGTGCCAGCAGCCCACATATTAACACCGGGGAGCTGTTTTTT.

The chain employs TRBV9 and TRBJ2-7; 12 bases line up with TRBD1. The CDR3 has 16 amino acids. CDR1 is SGDLS and CDR2 is YYNGEE in the germline V gene. The V and J ends lost 0 bases and 7 bases, in that order; junction bases with no gene match: 8. This CDR3 is CASSVGMGTGGYEQYF. The CDR3 DNA reads TGTGCCAGCAGCGTAGGAATGGGGACAGGGGGCTATGAGCAGTACTTC.

Note on this clonotype: At one end, the junction sequence differs from germline, possibly due to a read error. The J gene is TRBJ2-7, the V gene TRBV20-1; D remains unclear. CDR1 and CDR2 from the germline V gene are DFQATT and SNEGSKA (reference sequence). This CDR3 has 14 residues. CDR3 sequence: CSARETPSSYGQYF. For the CDR3, the DNA is TGCAGTGCTAGAGAGACTCCGAGCTCCTACGGGCAGTACTTC.

This clonotype occurred many times. The J gene is TRBJ1-1, the V gene TRBV2, with no clear D. From germline, CDR1 is SNHLY and CDR2 FYNNEI. The CDR3 runs to 13 residues. V dropped 2 bases and J dropped 6 bases, with 10 bases sitting between them. The CDR3 nucleotides are TGTGCCAGCAGTGAATCCGTTATCGCTGAAGCTTTCTTT. This codes for CASSESVIAEAFF.

V usage is TRBV12-3 or TRBV12-4 and J usage is TRBJ1-1; D possibly corresponds to TRBD1 (5 bases). With 2 bases removed from V and 6 bases from J, the gap between germline ends came to 10 bases. The CDR3 extends over 13 amino acids. The CDR3: CASSLPGIAEAFF. CDR3 DNA sequence: TGTGCCAGCAGTTTACCAGGGATTGCTGAAGCTTTCTTT.

As regards this clonotype: One base away lies a much larger clone, so this may be a sequencing read error. The chain joins TRBV11-1 to TRBJ1-2, with 10 positions matching TRBD1. Germline loops: CDR1 SGHAT, CDR2 FQDESV (reference sequence). This CDR3 spans 14 amino acids. DNA of the CDR3: TGTGCCAGCAGCGCCCATGAGGGACAGGGGCCCGGGGCCTTC. The encoded protein is CASSAHEGQGPGAF. Full variable domain (outside the CDR3, taken from reference TRBV11-1 and TRBJ1-2): EAEVAQSPRYKITEKSQAVAFWCDPISGHATLYWYRQILGQGPELLVQFQDESVVDDSQLPKDRFSAERLKGVDSTLKIQPAELGDSAMYLCASSAHEGQGPGAFGSGTRLTVV.